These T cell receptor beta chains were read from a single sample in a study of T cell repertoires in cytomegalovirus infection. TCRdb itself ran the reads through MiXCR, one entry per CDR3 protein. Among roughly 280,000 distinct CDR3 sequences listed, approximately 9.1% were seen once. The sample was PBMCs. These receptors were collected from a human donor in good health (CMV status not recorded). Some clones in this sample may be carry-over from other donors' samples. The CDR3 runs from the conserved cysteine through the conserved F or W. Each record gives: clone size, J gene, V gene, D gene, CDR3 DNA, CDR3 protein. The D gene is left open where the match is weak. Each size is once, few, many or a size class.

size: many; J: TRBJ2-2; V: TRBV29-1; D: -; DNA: TGCAGCGCCGATGAGAGTGACACCGGGGAGCTGTTTTTT; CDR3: CSADESDTGELFF
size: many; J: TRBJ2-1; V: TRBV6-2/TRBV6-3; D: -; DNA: TGTGCCAGCAGTTACTCCCTCCATGAGCAGTTCTTC; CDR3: CASSYSLHEQFF
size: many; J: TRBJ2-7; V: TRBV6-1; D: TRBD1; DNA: TGTGCCAGCAGTAGCACCCCCGGGACAGGGTCCTACGAGCAGTACTTC; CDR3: CASSSTPGTGSYEQYF
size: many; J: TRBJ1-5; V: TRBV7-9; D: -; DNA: TGTGCCAGCAGCTTAGGGGTAGGGACTCAGCCCCAGCATTTT; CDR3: CASSLGVGTQPQHF
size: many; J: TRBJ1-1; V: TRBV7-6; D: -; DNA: TGTGCCAGCAGCCGAGACACTATATTGAACACTGAAGCTTTCTTT; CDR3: CASSRDTILNTEAFF
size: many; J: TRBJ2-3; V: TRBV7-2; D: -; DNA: TGTGCCAGCAGTTCACAGGGCGTTACGCAGTATTTT; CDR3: CASSSQGVTQYF
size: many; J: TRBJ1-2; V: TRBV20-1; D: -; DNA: TGCAGTGCTAATCACAGGGACAATAACTATGGCTACACCTTC; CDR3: CSANHRDNNYGYTF
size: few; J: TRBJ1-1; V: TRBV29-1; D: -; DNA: TGCAGCGTTGCCAGGACCCCTGAAGCTTTCTTT; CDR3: CSVARTPEAFF
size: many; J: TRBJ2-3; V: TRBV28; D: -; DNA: TGTGCCAGCAAGGAGAGCACAGATACGCAGTATTTT; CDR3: CASKESTDTQYF
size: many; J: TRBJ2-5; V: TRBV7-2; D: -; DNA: TGTGCCAGCAGCCCCAGCCCCACAGAGACCCAGTACTTC; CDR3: CASSPSPTETQYF